This T cell receptor (beta chain) was observed in a study of response to subunit inactivated influenza vaccine. Study conclusions and caveats: New T cells are recruited in small numbers by each seasonal influenza vaccination, according to the authors' suggestion.

TCRdb fed the RT-PCR reads into MiXCR, producing one record per CDR3 protein. The sample carries 530,000 or so distinct CDR3 sequences, approximately 10% recorded once. The CDR3 is made up of 19 amino acids. V lost 0 bases to trimming and J lost 0 bases, with 15 bases between them. From germline, CDR1 is SGHAT and CDR2 FQNNGV. The sample holds a few counts of this clonotype. Its antigen remains unidentified. J is TRBJ2-6 and V is TRBV11-2, with a possible D match to TRBD2 (7 bases). The receptor was derived from a man aged 50 to 59 who received an inactivated influenza vaccine. The sample consisted of PBMCs from blood, taken on the day of vaccination. CDR3 sequence: CASSLDLGGPSSGANVLTF. CDR3 in DNA: TGTGCCAGCAGCTTAGATCTCGGGGGGCCCTCCTCTGGGGCCAACGTCCTGACTTTC.